The TCR beta chain under discussion was sequenced for a study of vaccination effects on CD4 cells after COVID-19. Study-level background: After the second dose, samples were taken at median day 72.

Overall study results and limits: Late after vaccination, infection- and vaccine-induced clones showed marked clonal contraction.

The repertoire was sequenced with immunoSEQ multiplex PCR; TCRdb's copy has only in-frame clones and lacks some. The sample shows around 44,000 clones, less than 85% of them seen only once. Culture proceeded for 10 days, and CD4+ T cells were then isolated. The person was diagnosed with PCR-confirmed SARS-CoV-2 infection between March and December 2020. Each participant was administered two doses of either the BNT162b2 or the mRNA-1273 vaccine. Details on this clone: Its specificity is not known.

Germline V lookup: CDR1 SGHTA, CDR2 FQGNSA. The CDR3 contains 11 residues. V lost 4 bases and J lost 8, with 7 bases in between. The clonotype originates from a human donor who had a prior SARS-CoV-2 infection. The sample in question was CD4+ T cells from PBMCs cultured without peptide, obtained after COVID-19 vaccination. This chain links TRBV7-2 with TRBJ2-3, with D hard to call. The CDR3 spells CASSSAATQYF. The CDR3 DNA reads as TGTGCCAGCAGCTCCGCTGCTACGCAGTATTTT.